This passage covers 12 T cell receptor beta chains from one sample sequenced in a study of CD8+ T cells in alopecia areata. Documented treatment: oral pan-JAK inhibitor, 5-10 mg twice daily. After isolation, RNA underwent reverse transcription to generate cDNA as the sequencing template. Here immunoSEQ multiplex PCR was the method, and the copy in TCRdb shows in-frame clones only, minus some. This table has about 210,000 clones, around 65% appearing once. This specimen consisted of CD4+ T cells sorted from blood, obtained at week 4, from a patient treated with tofacitinib. These receptors were collected from a human donor with alopecia areata.

Notes on this clone: A junction end diverges from the germline sequence, so it may reflect a read error. V usage is TRBV5-4 and J usage is TRBJ1-2; possibly TRBD1 for D (5 bases). CDR1 is SGHNT, CDR2 YYREEE, per germline (reference sequence). The CDR3 has 13 residues. CDR3 nucleotides: TGTGCCAGCAGGTTGGGGAGGGGAGATGGCTACACCTTC. Amino acids: CASRLGRGDGYTF. Complete variable domain (other parts from reference TRBV5-4 and TRBJ1-2): ETGVTQSPTHLIKTRGQQVTLRCSSQSGHNTVSWYQQALGQGPQFIFQYYREEENGRGNFPPRFSGLQFPNYSSELNVNALELDDSALYLCASRLGRGDGYTFGSGTRLTVV.

The chain joins TRBV7-2 to TRBJ2-1, with D perhaps matching TRBD1 (5 bases). Germline V CDR1 and CDR2: SGHTA, FQGNSA. The CDR3 is 12 amino acids. Trimming shortened V by 2 bases and J by 8 bases, and 7 bases separated the two germline ends. The CDR3 loop is CASSLRGHEQFF. The CDR3, as DNA: TGTGCCAGCAGCTTAAGGGGCCATGAGCAGTTCTTC.

This clone was seen once. This CDR3 reads CASVRPGVSYGYTF. In DNA form, the CDR3 reads TGCGCCAGCGTCCGCCCGGGAGTTTCCTATGGCTACACCTTC. The chain employs TRBV23-1 and TRBJ1-2; D gene uncertain. TRBV23-1 is labeled an ORF, and its function is uncertain. Trimming took 8 bases from V and 4 from J, leaving 17 bases between them. The CDR3 loop spans 14 amino acids.

This chain uses TRBV5-1 with TRBJ1-1, with D possibly TRBD1 on 6 matching bases. Trimming pared 4 bases from V and 3 bases from J, leaving 16 bases between. The CDR3 length is 15 residues. The V gene's germline CDR1 is SGHRS and CDR2 YFSETQ. The CDR3 loop reads CASSRGPGADTEAFF. The CDR3 DNA is TGCGCCAGCAGCCGTGGGCCGGGGGCAGACACTGAAGCTTTCTTT.

The chain recombines TRBV2 with TRBJ1-6; possibly TRBD1 for D (5 bases). V was trimmed by 4 bases and J by 8 bases, leaving 15 bases between them. Germline V CDR1 and CDR2: SNHLY, FYNNEI. This CDR3 spans 15 amino acids. The CDR3 here is CASSAAGLADSPLHF. CDR3 DNA: TGTGCCAGCAGTGCTGCAGGGTTGGCGGATTCACCCCTCCACTTT.

V is TRBV7-9 and J is TRBJ1-3; 10 bases are a match to TRBD1. The CDR3 has 15 residues. CDR1 and CDR2 (germline): SEHNR, FQNEAQ (reference sequence). V lost 1 base, J lost 7 bases, and 4 bases stayed unmatched. The CDR3 is CASSLGGTGVNTIYF. The CDR3 nucleotides read TGTGCCAGCAGCTTAGGCGGGACAGGGGTGAACACCATATATTTT.

V and J are TRBV29-1 and TRBJ1-1; possible D gene TRBD1, 6 bases. Germline values: CDR1 SQVTM, CDR2 ANQGSEA. V shed 0 bases and J shed 10 bases, with 12 bases lying between them. The CDR3 loop spans 12 amino acids. In DNA, the CDR3 is TGCAGCGTTGAAGATATTGCAGGGGTAGCTTTCTTT. It yields the protein CSVEDIAGVAFF.

This sequence joins TRBV6-6 and TRBJ2-1; D is unresolved. CDR1 MNHNY and CDR2 SVGAGI come from the germline V gene (reference sequence). Trimming removed 6 bases at V and 4 bases at J, with 13 bases between. The CDR3 runs to 14 residues. CDR3 nucleotides: TGTGCCAGCAGATCCGAGCGTCCTTACAATGAGCAGTTCTTC. Translation gives CASRSERPYNEQFF.

The table lists this clone with a few counts. The chain joins TRBV7-3 to TRBJ2-1; 11 nucleotides match TRBD2. The junction had 5 bases not matched to a gene; V was cut back by 5 bases and J by 5 bases. CDR3 length: 15 residues. Germline V gene lookup returns CDR1 SGHTA and CDR2 FQGTGA. The CDR3 DNA reads as TGTGCCAGCAGCCGCGGGACTAGCGGTAACAATGAGCAGTTCTTC. This encodes CASSRGTSGNNEQFF.

This clone was detected a few times. The chain joins TRBV30 to TRBJ1-2; D gene ambiguous. Germline V CDR1 and CDR2: GTSNPN, SVGIG (reference sequence). The CDR3 runs 14 residues. V was pared by 4 bases and J by 8 bases, with 20 bases between. The CDR3 nucleotides read TGTGCCTGGACGGACGGAGTCCTTACGGCAGGCTACACCTTC. It encodes CAWTDGVLTAGYTF.

The chain recombines TRBV30 with TRBJ1-6, with a possible D match to TRBD1 (5 bases). V gave up 3 bases and J gave up 5 bases, with 14 bases separating them. The CDR3 loop spans 15 amino acids. Germline V CDR1 and CDR2: GTSNPN, SVGIG (reference sequence). Written as DNA, the CDR3 is TGTGCCTGGAGACCGCAGGGTCTGGATAATTCACCCCTCCACTTT. This gives the protein CAWRPQGLDNSPLHF.

In its sample, this clone was seen a few times. The chain carries TRBV5-4 and TRBJ1-1; TRBD1 matches at 9 bases. The CDR3 loop spans 13 amino acids. Germline CDR1 reads SGHNT; CDR2 reads YYREEE (reference sequence). With 5 bases clipped from V and 4 bases from J, the junction kept 3 bases outside the gene matches. CDR3 nucleotide sequence: TGTGCCAGCAGTCAGGACAGGGGCACTGAAGCTTTCTTT. This codes for CASSQDRGTEAFF.